This T cell receptor beta chain emerged from a study of response to subunit inactivated influenza vaccine. General study findings and limits: Each seasonal flu vaccination may recruit only limited new T cells, authors suggested.

The CDR3 extends over 16 amino acids. The V segment lost 4 bases and the J segment 1 base; nucleotides outside the gene matches: 7. Germline CDR1 is MNHNS and CDR2 is SASEGT. TCRdb reprocessed the RT-PCR reads with MiXCR, giving one entry per CDR3 protein. The table shows over 800,000 distinct CDR3 sequences, with 21% occurring only once. Regarding this clonotype: Its antigen remains unidentified.

This chain links TRBV6-1 with TRBJ2-7; TRBD2 aligns across 10 bases. Specimen: PBMCs from blood, collected about 5 days after vaccination. This clonotype was obtained from a man aged 50 or older who received an inactivated influenza vaccine. The DNA of the CDR3 is TGTGCCAGCAGTGTTTCTAGCGGGAGCCGGTCCTACGAGCAGTACTTC. It yields the protein CASSVSSGSRSYEQYF.